These 17 T cell receptor beta chains came from one sample sequenced in a study of human T cells and chemical hapten exposure. TCRdb fed the RACE reads into MiXCR, producing one record per CDR3 protein. This sample has roughly 70,000 distinct CDR3 sequences, with around 9.8% found just once. Specified time point: patch test 1, 2 weeks after DPC sensitization. Sample treatment: therapeutic diphenylcyclopropenone sensitization with weekly scalp DPC. The sequenced sample was whole blood, obtained in connection with sensitization to the hapten diphenylcyclopropenone (DPC). The receptors were sampled from a woman aged 40 to 49 with alopecia areata. Some clones in this sample may be carry-over from other donors' samples.

This clonotype was seen at least ten times. The genes are TRBV6-5 and TRBJ1-1, with a weak D call TRBD1 (5 bases). CDR1 MNHEY and CDR2 SVGAGI come from the germline V gene. This CDR3 spans 15 amino acids. The V gene lost 0 bases and the J gene lost 6 bases, with 14 bases spanning the gap. The CDR3 reads CASSYSTAGRAEAFF. The DNA of the CDR3 is TGTGCCAGCAGTTACTCGACAGCGGGTAGAGCTGAAGCTTTCTTT.

This clonotype appeared many times. This chain joins TRBV3-1 and TRBJ1-1, with 9 bases identical to TRBD1. Germline CDR1 LGHDT, CDR2 YNNKEL (reference sequence). Losses at the gene ends were 3 bases for V and 5 bases for J; bases not matched to a gene: 7. The CDR3 is 15 amino acids. CDR3 sequence: CASSQNRGLGTEAFF. For the CDR3, the DNA is TGTGCCAGCAGCCAGAACAGGGGGCTGGGTACTGAAGCTTTCTTT.

This clonotype has only a few counts. The chain carries TRBV4-1 and TRBJ2-3; D ambiguous. CDR3 length: 13 amino acids. The V end was cut by 0 bases, the J end by 6 bases, with 7 bases between. Per the germline V gene, CDR1 is MGHRA and CDR2 is YSYEKL. This CDR3 reads CASSQDRWDTQYF. DNA of the CDR3: TGCGCCAGCAGCCAAGATCGGTGGGATACGCAGTATTTT.

The chain has TRBV5-6 and TRBJ1-5; 9 bases map to TRBD1. V lost 1 base to trimming and J lost 0 bases; unmatched junction nucleotides: 5. Germline V gene lookup returns CDR1 SGHDT and CDR2 YYEEEE. The CDR3 sequence is 17 residues long. CDR3 sequence reads: CASSLLGGQGSNQPQHF. In nucleotides, the CDR3 is TGTGCCAGCAGCTTGTTGGGGGGACAGGGTAGCAATCAGCCCCAGCATTTT.

The chain joins TRBV6-5 to TRBJ1-2; D might be TRBD1 (6 bases). This CDR3 comprises 16 residues. Germline V lookup: CDR1 MNHEY, CDR2 SVGAGI. V was cut by 2 bases and J by 6 bases, with 19 bases left in between. The CDR3 nucleotides are TGTGCCAGCAGTTACCACTCTTCAGGACAGATCAATGGCTACACCTTC. Translation: CASSYHSSGQINGYTF.

At least ten counts were recorded for this clonotype. The rearrangement uses TRBV18 and TRBJ2-7; possibly TRBD2 for D (6 bases). This CDR3 has 18 amino acids. The germline V gene encodes CDR1 KGHSH and CDR2 LQKENI. Trimming took 3 bases from V and 6 from J, leaving 27 bases between them. In nucleotides, the CDR3 is TGTGCCAGCTCACCTTTCGTCCAGGGAGGTACAAGGGCCTCCGAGCAGTACTTC. Translated, it gives CASSPFVQGGTRASEQYF. Combining the CDR3 with reference TRBV18 and TRBJ2-7 gives the whole variable domain NAGVMQNPRHLVRRRGQEARLRCSPMKGHSHVYWYRQLPEEGLKFMVYLQKENIIDESGMPKERFSAEFPKEGPSILRIQQVVRGDSAAYFCASSPFVQGGTRASEQYFGPGTRLTVT.

This clonotype has at least ten counts. J is TRBJ2-5 and V is TRBV7-9; perhaps TRBD2 as D (6 bases). V lost 3 bases to trimming and J lost 4 bases, with 12 bases between them. The germline V gene has CDR1 SEHNR and CDR2 FQNEAQ (reference sequence). The CDR3 consists of 14 residues. The CDR3 coding sequence is TGTGCCAGCAGCTTCGTGGGAGGCGCAGAGACCCAGTACTTC. Encoded protein: CASSFVGGAETQYF.

This clonotype has ten or more counts. V gene TRBV3-1 combines with J gene TRBJ2-1; D call uncertain. Trimming left V 1 base short and J 7 bases short, with 8 bases between. CDR3 size: 13 residues. Germline CDR1 LGHDT, CDR2 YNNKEL (reference sequence). CDR3 in DNA: TGTGCCAGCAGCCAAGCCTTTGGGAATGAGCAGTTCTTC. Protein product: CASSQAFGNEQFF.

This clonotype was detected ten times or more. This chain uses TRBV9 with TRBJ1-6, with D unclear. The length of the CDR3 is 14 residues. Germline values: CDR1 SGDLS, CDR2 YYNGEE. Trimming cost V 0 bases and J 11 bases, with 12 bases left between them. The CDR3 protein is CASSVGQAQTPLHF. The CDR3 coding sequence is TGTGCCAGCAGCGTAGGGCAGGCGCAGACACCCCTCCACTTT.

In its sample, this clonotype was seen a few times. This rearrangement joins TRBV28 to TRBJ1-1; D is undetermined. The germline CDR1 and CDR2 sequences are MDHEN and SYDVKM. The V and J ends lost 9 bases and 6 bases respectively, with 20 bases between them. The CDR3 extends over 14 amino acids. The DNA of the CDR3 is TGTGCCAGTCTTACCGGTTTTCTTATCGCTGAAGCTTTCTTT. Protein sequence: CASLTGFLIAEAFF.

The chain recombines TRBV3-1 with TRBJ2-3; 7 bases align to TRBD2. J gave up 2 bases and V 0 bases, and 2 bases lay outside the gene matches. This CDR3 has 15 residues. CDR1 is LGHDT and CDR2 is YNNKEL in the germline V gene (reference sequence). The CDR3 DNA follows: TGTGCCAGCAGCCAAGATGCGGGAGTCACAGATACGCAGTATTTT. Translated, it gives CASSQDAGVTDTQYF.

The chain uses TRBV5-1 and TRBJ1-2; maybe TRBD1 (6 bases). Germline V CDR1 and CDR2: SGHRS, YFSETQ. V dropped 4 bases and J dropped 6 bases, with 16 bases sitting between them. This CDR3 spans 14 amino acids. DNA for the CDR3: TGCGCCAGCAGCACGTTACAGGGAGGTCATGGCTACACCTTC. Translation: CASSTLQGGHGYTF.

This clonotype was recorded a few times. This chain joins TRBV29-1 and TRBJ2-7, with 8 bases aligning to TRBD1. The ends lost 7 bases at V and 7 bases at J; junction bases unmatched: 12. CDR1 and CDR2 (germline): SQVTM, ANQGSEA. The CDR3 covers 13 residues. The CDR3 DNA is TGCAGCGCTACAGGGGGACCGCGGGGAGAGCAGTACTTC. It codes for CSATGGPRGEQYF.

The genes are TRBV14 and TRBJ1-2; D gene ambiguous. The CDR3 runs 17 residues. V was shortened by 0 bases and J by 9 bases, with 23 bases between the two germline ends. Germline CDR1 is SGHDN and CDR2 is FVKESK. CDR3 loop: CASSQDRVHLETSRYTF. The DNA for the CDR3 is TGTGCCAGCAGCCAAGATCGGGTCCACTTGGAAACTTCTCGCTACACCTTC.

This clonotype was detected ten times or more. The chain links TRBV7-9 to TRBJ1-5; D perhaps matches TRBD1 (6 bases). V was cut by 3 bases and J by 5 bases, with 23 bases left in between. The CDR3 length is 18 residues. Germline V gene sequence: CDR1 SEHNR, CDR2 FQNEAQ (reference sequence). The CDR3 sequence is CASSFANTGRGGDQPQHF. The CDR3 coding sequence is TGTGCCAGCAGCTTCGCTAATACAGGGAGGGGAGGGGATCAGCCCCAGCATTTT.

This clonotype occurred many times. CDR3 coding DNA: TGCGCCAGCAGCCACCCCTGGACAGGCACCTTGCGGGGAGCTTTCTTT. Its protein product is CASSHPWTGTLRGAFF. The V gene is TRBV4-1, the J gene TRBJ1-1, with 7 bases fitting TRBD1. Germline V gene sequence: CDR1 MGHRA, CDR2 YSYEKL. The CDR3 extends over 16 amino acids. Trimming cost V 3 bases and J 10 bases; bases outside gene matches: 17.

The chain recombines TRBV20-1 with TRBJ1-5; 8 bases fit TRBD1. This CDR3 is 13 amino acids long. Looked up from germline, CDR1 is DFQATT and CDR2 is SNEGSKA (reference sequence). V gave up 6 bases and J gave up 4 bases; unmatched junction bases: 5. The CDR3 nucleotides read TGCAGTGCCAGGACAGGGACAAATCAGCCCCAGCATTTT. Translated: CSARTGTNQPQHF.